These 5 T cell receptor beta chains share one sample of origin, sequenced in a study of beta chain features in type 1 diabetes (dated by TCRdb to 2016 to 2018). The method behind the library was the immunoSEQ multiplex PCR assay. The entire amount of isolated RNA was reverse transcribed using the High Capacity cDNA Reverse Transcription Kit, so the sequenced TCRB transcripts were expressed ones. Drawn from immuneACCESS, this table holds only the in-frame rearrangements with V and J called that TCRdb kept. Clones are partly lost; checked studies trace under half to an unresolved V gene and leave the rest unexplained. This sample comprises about 340,000 clones, under 8.5% of them detected only once. More than 0.4% of the sample belongs to the ten largest clones. Sequencing input: central memory CD4+ T cells from blood. These receptors were taken from a woman younger than 30 in good health.

Only a few counts were recorded for this clone. The V and J genes are TRBV25-1 and TRBJ2-5; D gene ambiguous. The CDR3 is 12 amino acids. V was trimmed by 6 bases and J by 5 bases, leaving 10 bases between them. The V gene's germline CDR1 is MGHDK and CDR2 SYGVNS. CDR3 sequence reads: CASSWGQETQYF. CDR3 coding DNA: TGTGCCAGCAGCTGGGGTCAGGAGACCCAGTACTTC. Full variable domain (missing parts from reference TRBV25-1 and TRBJ2-5): EADIYQTPRYLVIGTGKKITLECSQTMGHDKMYWYQQDPGMELHLIHYSYGVNSTEKGDLSSESTVSRIRTEHFPLTLESARPSHTSQYLCASSWGQETQYFGPGTRLLVL.

The sample holds many counts of this clone. Other nucleotide sequences from this sample produce the same CDR3. The chain is built from TRBV20-1 and TRBJ1-1; D uncertain. V was clipped by 3 bases and J by 8 bases, with 10 bases between them. The germline CDR1 and CDR2 sequences are DFQATT and SNEGSKA (reference sequence). CDR3 length: 11 residues. The CDR3 region is CSASLGREAFF. Here the CDR3 DNA reads TGCAGTGCTAGTCTTGGCAGGGAAGCTTTCTTT.

This chain connects TRBV28 to TRBJ2-7, with 13 positions matching TRBD2. CDR3 length: 15 residues. Germline loops: CDR1 MDHEN, CDR2 SYDVKM. Trimming at V came to 6 bases and at J to 2 bases, leaving 4 bases not matched to a gene. CDR3 protein: CASSVTSGRAYEQYF. CDR3 bases: TGTGCCAGCAGCGTAACTAGCGGGAGGGCCTACGAGCAGTACTTC.

This clone came up a few times. This rearrangement joins TRBV12-5 to TRBJ2-2, with D uncertain. The ends were cut back, 5 bases at V and 7 bases at J, with 17 bases in the middle. The CDR3 extends over 15 amino acids. Germline CDR1 is LGHNT and CDR2 is FRNRAP. The CDR3 nucleotides are TGTGCTAGTGGTACCAAGAAGGGCGAGAGCGGGGAGCTGTTTTTT. Translated, it gives CASGTKKGESGELFF.

This clone has only a few counts. The genes are TRBV7-8 and TRBJ2-1; 8 nucleotides line up with TRBD2. Germline V gene data show CDR1 as SGHVS and CDR2 as FQNEAQ. V lost 4 bases to trimming and J lost 15 bases; unmatched junction nucleotides: 8. The CDR3 extends over 12 amino acids. CDR3 in amino acids: CASSYPGLETFF. Written as DNA, the CDR3 is TGTGCCAGCAGCTACCCGGGACTAGAGACGTTCTTC.